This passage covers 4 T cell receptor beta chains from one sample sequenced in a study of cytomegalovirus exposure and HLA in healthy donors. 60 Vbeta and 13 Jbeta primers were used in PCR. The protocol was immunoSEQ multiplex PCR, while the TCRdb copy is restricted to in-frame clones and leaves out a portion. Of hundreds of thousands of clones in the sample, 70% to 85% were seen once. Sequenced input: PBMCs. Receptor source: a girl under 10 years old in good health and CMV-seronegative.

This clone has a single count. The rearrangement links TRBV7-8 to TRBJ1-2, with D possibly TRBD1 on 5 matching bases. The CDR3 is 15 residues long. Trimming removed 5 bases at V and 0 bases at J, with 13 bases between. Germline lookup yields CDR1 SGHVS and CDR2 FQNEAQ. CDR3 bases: TGTGCCAGCAGCCTCGACAGCGCTTCTAACTATGGCTACACCTTC. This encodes CASSLDSASNYGYTF.

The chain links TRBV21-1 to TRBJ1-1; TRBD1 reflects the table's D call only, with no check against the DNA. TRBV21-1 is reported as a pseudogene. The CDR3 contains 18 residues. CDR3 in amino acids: CASSKNEGQGVLYAEAFF. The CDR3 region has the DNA TGTGCCAGCAGCAAAAATGAGGGACAGGGGGTACTTTACGCTGAAGCTTTCTTT.

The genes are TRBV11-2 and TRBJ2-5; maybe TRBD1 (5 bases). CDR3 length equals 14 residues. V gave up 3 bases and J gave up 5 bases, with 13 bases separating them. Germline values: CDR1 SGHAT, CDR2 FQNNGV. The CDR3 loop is CASSFLDRPETQYF. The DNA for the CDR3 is TGTGCCAGCAGCTTCCTTGACAGACCTGAGACCCAGTACTTC.

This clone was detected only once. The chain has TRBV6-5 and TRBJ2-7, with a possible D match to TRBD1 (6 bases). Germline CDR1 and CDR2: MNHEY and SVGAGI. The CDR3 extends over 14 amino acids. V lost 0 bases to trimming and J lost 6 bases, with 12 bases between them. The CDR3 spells CASSYSRGSSEQYF. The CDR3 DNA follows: TGTGCCAGCAGTTACTCGAGGGGGTCTAGCGAGCAGTACTTC.